Each of the 9 T cell receptor beta chains below was sequenced from the same sample in a study of blood T cell repertoires in COVID-19. Profiled with immunoSEQ multiplex PCR; TCRdb holds only in-frame clones, not every one. The table shows 150,000 to 200,000 clones, with 81% occurring only once. The sample was peripheral blood. The source is a man aged 60 to 75 with active or convalescent COVID-19.

The rearrangement links TRBV6-2 or TRBV6-3 to TRBJ2-5; TRBD1 might be the D (6 bases). Germline V CDR1 and CDR2: MNHEY, SVGEGT. The CDR3 has 16 amino acids. Trimming took 0 bases from V and 2 from J, leaving 13 bases between them. CDR3 nucleotides: TGTGCCAGCAGTTACTCGGTACAGGGTGGGCAAGAGACCCAGTACTTC. Its translation is CASSYSVQGGQETQYF.

This clone was detected only a few times. CDR3: CASSLETRLLGKLFF. As DNA, the CDR3 is TGTGCCAGCAGCTTAGAGACAAGGTTACTGGGAAAACTGTTTTTT. This chain uses TRBV7-9 with TRBJ1-4; D gene uncertain. The germline CDR1 and CDR2 sequences are SEHNR and FQNEAQ (reference sequence). Deletions cut 1 base from V and 10 bases from J, with 16 bases between. The CDR3 extends over 15 amino acids.

The chain carries TRBV7-8 and TRBJ1-2; weak D call: TRBD1 (6 bases). Trimming shortened V by 5 bases and J by 7 bases, and 17 bases separated the two germline ends. Germline V gene data show CDR1 as SGHVS and CDR2 as FQNEAQ. CDR3 length: 14 amino acids. The CDR3 DNA is TGTGCCAGCAGCCACGACACAGGGCATCGTGGCTACACCTTC. The encoded protein is CASSHDTGHRGYTF.

This chain connects TRBV5-1 to TRBJ1-2, with 8 bases aligning to TRBD1. This CDR3 region has 15 residues. J gave up 4 bases and V 0 bases, and 5 bases lay outside the gene matches. Germline V gene lookup returns CDR1 SGHRS and CDR2 YFSETQ. The DNA of the CDR3 is TGCGCCAGCAGCTTGGGACAGGGGTCCGGCTATGGCTACACCTTC. It specifies CASSLGQGSGYGYTF.

This clone was recorded only once. The gene calls are TRBV12-3 or TRBV12-4 and TRBJ1-1, with 7 bases identical to TRBD1. This CDR3 spans 12 amino acids. With 5 bases clipped from V and 8 bases from J, the junction kept 5 bases outside the gene matches. CDR3 DNA sequence: TGTGCCAGCAGTCCTGGGGACAGCGAAGCTTTCTTT. Translation: CASSPGDSEAFF.

The chain recombines TRBV6-6 with TRBJ2-5, with 12 positions matching TRBD1. This CDR3 has 16 amino acids. The V gene end was trimmed by 1 base and the J gene end by 2 bases; junction bases not matched to a gene: 2. Germline-derived CDR1 and CDR2 are MNHNY and SVGAGI (reference sequence). This CDR3 reads CASSYWGQGAQETQYF. DNA for the CDR3: TGTGCCAGCAGTTACTGGGGACAGGGGGCTCAAGAGACCCAGTACTTC.

This chain uses TRBV13 with TRBJ2-7, with D possibly TRBD1 on 6 matching bases. The V and J ends lost 5 bases and 0 bases respectively, with 11 bases between them. Germline-derived CDR1 and CDR2 are PRHDT and FYEKMQ (reference sequence). There are 14 residues in the CDR3. The CDR3 DNA reads as TGTGCCAGCAGCCCCGGGACACACTCCTACGAGCAGTACTTC. It translates to CASSPGTHSYEQYF.

This chain uses TRBV5-6 with TRBJ1-2, with TRBD1 matching 8 bases. The J segment lost 5 bases and the V segment lost 0 bases, leaving 3 bases of the junction unmatched. CDR1 and CDR2 (germline): SGHDT, YYEEEE. The length of the CDR3 is 14 residues. The DNA of the CDR3 is TGTGCCAGCAGCTTGGGACAGGGGATTTATGGCTACACCTTC. This sequence encodes CASSLGQGIYGYTF. Together with reference TRBV5-6 and TRBJ1-2, the CDR3 gives the full variable domain: DAGVTQSPTHLIKTRGQQVTLRCSPKSGHDTVSWYQQALGQGPQFIFQYYEEEERQRGNFPDRFSGHQFPNYSSELNVNALLLGDSALYLCASSLGQGIYGYTFGSGTRLTVV.

The gene calls are TRBV5-1 and TRBJ2-7; 7 bases agree with TRBD1. The CDR3 loop spans 15 amino acids. Losses at the gene ends were 4 bases for V and 2 bases for J; bases not matched to a gene: 9. Germline assignment: CDR1 SGHRS and CDR2 YFSETQ. The CDR3 sequence: CASSTGQVITYEQYF. For the CDR3, the DNA is TGCGCCAGCAGCACCGGACAGGTGATAACCTACGAGCAGTACTTC.